Listed below are T cell receptor beta chains from one sample, sequenced in a study of shared clonotypes between healthy human individuals. The data were produced by immunoSEQ multiplex PCR, yet TCRdb's version contains in-frame clones alone and is incomplete. The top ten clones hold more than 0.55% of a sample with 950,000 to 1,100,000 clones, 70% to 80% of them seen once. The sequencing input was memory CD4+ T cells from PBMCs. The receptor source for this set is a man between 18 and 29 years old in good health. Some clones in this sample may be carry-over from other donors' samples. Each CDR3 is given with its conserved first and last residue. The order of the fields is clone size, J gene, V gene, D gene, CDR3 protein, CDR3 DNA. D genes are given only for firm matches. Where a row states a size, it is once, few, many or the class of an expanded clone; other rows omit it.

>-|TRBJ2-1|TRBV29-1|-
CSTDSSAGSSYNEQFF
TGCAGCACAGACAGCTCAGCGGGCAGCAGCTACAATGAGCAGTTCTTC
>-|TRBJ1-2|TRBV6-1|-
CASSEGQPAYGYTF
TGTGCCAGCAGTGAAGGTCAGCCGGCCTATGGCTACACCTTC
>-|TRBJ2-3|TRBV9|TRBD1
CASSAGQGTDTQYF
TGTGCCAGCAGCGCAGGACAGGGCACAGATACGCAGTATTTT
>-|TRBJ2-1|TRBV4-2|TRBD2
CASSLTTSGSGNEQFF
TGTGCCAGCAGCCTAACTACTAGCGGGAGTGGTAATGAGCAGTTCTTC
>-|TRBJ1-1|TRBV28|TRBD1
CASSRVDRVPEAFF
TGTGCCAGCAGTCGAGTCGACAGGGTCCCTGAAGCTTTCTTT
>-|TRBJ1-4|TRBV11-2|TRBD1
CASSLVGQGGEKLFF
TGTGCCAGCAGCTTAGTCGGACAGGGGGGTGAAAAACTGTTTTTT
>-|TRBJ2-7|TRBV5-1|TRBD1
CASSLFGWGQEAYEQYF
TGCGCCAGCAGCTTGTTTGGCTGGGGACAGGAGGCCTACGAGCAGTACTTC
>-|TRBJ2-1|TRBV28|-
CASSGRRGQFF
TGTGCCAGCAGTGGTAGGCGGGGGCAGTTCTTC
>-|TRBJ1-5|TRBV5-1|TRBD1
CASSPTWTGSNQPQHF
TGCGCCAGCAGCCCCACCTGGACAGGCAGCAATCAGCCCCAGCATTTT
>-|TRBJ1-6|TRBV28|-
CASSGGIGSYNSPLHF
TGTGCCAGCAGCGGGGGGATCGGCTCCTATAATTCACCCCTCCACTTT
>once|TRBJ1-2|TRBV11-2|TRBD1
CASNQDRSPF
TGTGCCAGCAACCAGGACAGGAGCCCTTTC
>-|TRBJ2-7|TRBV5-1|TRBD2
CASSNLAGGYEQYF
TGCGCCAGCAGCAATCTAGCGGGAGGCTACGAGCAGTACTTC
>few|TRBJ2-7|TRBV4-3|TRBD1
CASSQDRTGDEQYF
TGCGCCAGCAGCCAAGACAGGACAGGGGACGAGCAGTACTTC
>-|TRBJ1-1|TRBV6-6|-
CASSYRAWGTEAFF
TGTGCCAGCAGTTACAGGGCCTGGGGCACTGAAGCTTTCTTT
>-|TRBJ2-3|TRBV28|TRBD2
CASSPAGDADTQYF
TGTGCCAGCAGCCCAGCGGGGGACGCAGATACGCAGTATTTT
>-|TRBJ1-1|TRBV5-1|-
CASSLDRPNTEAFF
TGCGCCAGCAGCTTGGATAGGCCGAACACTGAAGCTTTCTTT
>-|TRBJ1-2|TRBV9|-
CASSAGHWHYGYTF
TGTGCCAGCAGCGCCGGACATTGGCACTATGGCTACACCTTC
>-|TRBJ2-7|TRBV7-8|-
CASSPVGDQTYEQYF
TGTGCCAGCAGCCCTGTTGGGGATCAAACCTACGAGCAGTACTTC
>-|TRBJ2-2|TRBV28|-
CASSLPYGELFF
TGTGCCAGCAGTTTGCCCTACGGGGAGCTGTTTTTT
>once|TRBJ2-1|TRBV9|TRBD2
CASSIRTGTSGYNEQFF
TGTGCCAGCAGCATACGAACCGGGACTAGCGGATACAATGAGCAGTTCTTC
>-|TRBJ1-1|TRBV11-2|TRBD1
CASRRGGQGSAEAFF
TGTGCCAGCAGGAGGGGAGGACAGGGTTCCGCTGAAGCTTTCTTT